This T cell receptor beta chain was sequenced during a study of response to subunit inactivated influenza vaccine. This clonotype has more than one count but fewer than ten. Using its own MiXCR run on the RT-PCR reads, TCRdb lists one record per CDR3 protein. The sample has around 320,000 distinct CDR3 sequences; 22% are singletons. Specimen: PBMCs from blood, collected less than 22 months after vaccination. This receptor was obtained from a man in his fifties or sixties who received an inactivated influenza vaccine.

The CDR3 loop reads CASSLAGTRYNSPLHF. CDR3 nucleotide sequence: TGCGCCAGCAGCTTGGCCGGGACACGGTACAATTCACCCCTCCACTTT. V gene TRBV5-1 combines with J gene TRBJ1-6, with TRBD1 as a possible D gene (6 bases). V dropped 0 bases and J dropped 7 bases, with 14 bases sitting between them. The V gene's germline CDR1 is SGHRS and CDR2 YFSETQ. This CDR3 spans 16 amino acids.